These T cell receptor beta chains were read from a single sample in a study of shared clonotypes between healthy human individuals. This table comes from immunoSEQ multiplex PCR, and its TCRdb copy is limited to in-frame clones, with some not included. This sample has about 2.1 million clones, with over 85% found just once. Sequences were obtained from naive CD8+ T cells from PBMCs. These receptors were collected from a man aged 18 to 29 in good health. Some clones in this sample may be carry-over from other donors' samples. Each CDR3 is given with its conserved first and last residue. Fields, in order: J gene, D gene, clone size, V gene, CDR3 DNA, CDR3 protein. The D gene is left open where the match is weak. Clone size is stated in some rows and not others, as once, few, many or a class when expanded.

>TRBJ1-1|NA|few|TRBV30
TGTGCCTGGAGTACGAGGAACACTGAAGCTTTCTTT
CAWSTRNTEAFF
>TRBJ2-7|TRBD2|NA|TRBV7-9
TGTGCCAGCAGCCGAGGCGCTAGCGGGCTCTTACCGGCCTCCTACGAGCAGTACTTC
CASSRGASGLLPASYEQYF
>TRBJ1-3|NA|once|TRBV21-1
TGTGCCAGCAGCAAAGCGGACGTGAAGGCTGGAAACACCATATATTTT
CASSKADVKAGNTIYF
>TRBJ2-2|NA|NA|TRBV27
TGTGCCAGCAGTTTATCAACTCGGGGGATGAACACCGGGGAGCTGTTTTTT
CASSLSTRGMNTGELFF
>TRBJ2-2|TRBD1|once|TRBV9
TGTGCCAGCAGCGTGGACAGGAGTACCGGGGAGCTGTTTTTT
CASSVDRSTGELFF
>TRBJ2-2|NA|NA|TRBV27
TGTGCCAGCAGTCAAGGGGCCCCCGGGGAGCTGTTTTTT
CASSQGAPGELFF
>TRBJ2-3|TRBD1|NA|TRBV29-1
TGCAGCGTCGGGACAGGTCGCACAGATACGCAGTATTTT
CSVGTGRTDTQYF
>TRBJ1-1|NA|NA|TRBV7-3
TGTGCCAGCAGCCGCAGGGACACTGAAGCTTTCTTT
CASSRRDTEAFF
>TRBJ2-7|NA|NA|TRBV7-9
TGTGCCAGCAGGGATTCCTACGAGCAGTACTTC
CASRDSYEQYF
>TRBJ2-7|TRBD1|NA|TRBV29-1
TGCAGCGTTGAGGCCGGGACAGGGACTTACGAGCAGTACTTC
CSVEAGTGTYEQYF
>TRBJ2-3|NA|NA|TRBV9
TGTGCCAGCAGCGTAGGGTCGGCAGATACGCAGTATTTT
CASSVGSADTQYF
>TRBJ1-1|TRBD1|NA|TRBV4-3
TGCGCCAGCAGCCGACTCCTGGGGAGGGGGCCTAGTAACACTGAAGCTTTCTTT
CASSRLLGRGPSNTEAFF
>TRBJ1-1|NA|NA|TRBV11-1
TGTGCCAGCAGTTTCGGGCCTGATACTTTCTTT
CASSFGPDTFF
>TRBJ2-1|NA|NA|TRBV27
TGTGCCAGCCGCGAGTGGGACAATGAGCAGTTCTTC
CASREWDNEQFF
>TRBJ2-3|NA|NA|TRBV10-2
TGCGCCAGCAGTGAGACTGCGAGTTCCGGGACACCCACAGATACGCAGTATTTT
CASSETASSGTPTDTQYF
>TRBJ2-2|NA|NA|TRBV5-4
TGTGCCAGCGGGGGAACCACCGGGGAGCTGTTTTTT
CASGGTTGELFF
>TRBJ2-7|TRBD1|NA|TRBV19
TGTGCCAGTAGTACCCCCGGGACAGGGGGCCCGCGGGGTTCCTACGAGCAGTACTTC
CASSTPGTGGPRGSYEQYF
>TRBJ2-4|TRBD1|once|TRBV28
TGTGCCAGCAGTTGGGACAGGGGGATTCTCGGGAACATTCAGTACTTC
CASSWDRGILGNIQYF
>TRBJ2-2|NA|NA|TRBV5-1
TGCGCCAGCAGCTACTCGGGAGGGGAGCTGTTTTTT
CASSYSGGELFF
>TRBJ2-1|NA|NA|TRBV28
TGTGCCAGCAGTTTATACCCCGGAGGGCGGGCGGCTAATGAGCAGTTCTTC
CASSLYPGGRAANEQFF
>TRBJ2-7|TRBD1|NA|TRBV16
TGTGCCAGCAGCACTCAGCTCGGGACAGGGTTCTACGAGCAGTACTTC
CASSTQLGTGFYEQYF
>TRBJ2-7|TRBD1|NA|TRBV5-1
TGCGCCAGCAGCTTGGATGACAGGGTGAGCTCCTACGAGCAGTACTTC
CASSLDDRVSSYEQYF
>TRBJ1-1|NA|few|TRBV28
TGTGCCAGCAGTTTAACAGGTATGAACACTGAAGCTTTCTTT
CASSLTGMNTEAFF
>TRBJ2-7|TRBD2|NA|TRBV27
TGTGCCAGCAGTCCGATCCTAGCGGGAGGGCCCCACGAGCAGTACTTC
CASSPILAGGPHEQYF
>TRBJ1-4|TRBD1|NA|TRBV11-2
TGTGCCAGCAGCTTAGTTGGGACAGCTGAAAAACTGTTTTTT
CASSLVGTAEKLFF
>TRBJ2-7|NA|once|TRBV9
TGTGCCAGCAGCGTAGCCTCATCCTACGAGCAGTACTTC
CASSVASSYEQYF
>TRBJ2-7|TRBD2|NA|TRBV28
TGTGCCAGCAGTTCCGAGCTAGCGGGGGATCGGGACGAGCAGTACTTC
CASSSELAGDRDEQYF
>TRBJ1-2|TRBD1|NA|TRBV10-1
TGCGCCGGCCTTCAACCCCCGGGAGGCACCGGGACAGGGGGCTCCTATGGCTACACCTTC
CAGLQPPGGTGTGGSYGYTF
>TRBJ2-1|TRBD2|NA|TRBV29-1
TGCAGCGGCGGGACTAGCGGTGAGCAGTTCTTC
CSGGTSGEQFF
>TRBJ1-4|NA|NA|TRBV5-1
TGCGCCAGCAGAGGTCACGGAAAAAATGAAAAACTGTTTTTT
CASRGHGKNEKLFF
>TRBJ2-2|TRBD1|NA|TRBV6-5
TGTGCCAGCTCTTACGGGACAGCGAACACCGGGGAGCTGTTTTTT
CASSYGTANTGELFF
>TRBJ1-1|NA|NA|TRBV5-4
TGTGCCAGCCGCTCCTTCGGGCAGGGGCCTGAAGCTTTCTTT
CASRSFGQGPEAFF
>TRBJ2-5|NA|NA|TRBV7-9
TGTGCCAGCAGCTGGGTGGGCCTTCAAGAGACCCAGTACTTC
CASSWVGLQETQYF
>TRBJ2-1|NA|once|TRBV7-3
TGTGCCAGCAGCTTAAACGGGAGAAACTCCTACAATGAGCAGTTCTTC
CASSLNGRNSYNEQFF
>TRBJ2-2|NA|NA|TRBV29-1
TGCAGCGCCCTAACTACCGGGACAAACACCGGGGAGCTGTTTTTT
CSALTTGTNTGELFF
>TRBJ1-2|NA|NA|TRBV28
TGTGCCAGCAGCCCGGGGGGGGAATGGGTAGCCTATGGCTACACCTTC
CASSPGGEWVAYGYTF